This paragraph covers one T cell receptor (beta chain) sequence. Antigen unknown. TCRdb's table, derived via immunoSEQ multiplex PCR, lists solely in-frame clones and lacks some. This table holds 200,000 to 250,000 clones, around 93% found once. The data were obtained in a study of T cell responses to AZD1222 COVID-19 vaccine. Study observations and caveats: Nearly half of the spike-specific TCRs reportedly recognize variant regions that carry no mutations. Repertoires in all cases were sampled only once the peak T cell response had passed. Spike-wide coverage was observed for vaccine-associated CD4 TCRs, with dominant responses at 160-218 and 743-854. Donors skewed white British and female; clonal diversity was possibly underestimated.

The CDR3 covers 14 residues. V lost 2 bases, J lost 6 bases, and 8 bases stayed unmatched. Germline CDR1 and CDR2: SGHRS and YFSETQ. This chain joins TRBV5-1 and TRBJ2-7; 7 nucleotides line up with TRBD1. The clonotype originates from an adult in good health. The source material was peripheral blood, sampled on day 0 of MenACWY control vaccination. The CDR3 spells CASSFNRGSSEQYF. In DNA, the CDR3 is TGCGCCAGCAGCTTCAACAGGGGATCAAGCGAGCAGTACTTC.